These 6 T cell receptor beta chains were sequenced from one sample in a study of blood T cell repertoires in COVID-19. Produced via immunoSEQ multiplex PCR; TCRdb's table is partial and in-frame only. The sample lists 200,000 to 250,000 clones, about four fifths occurring once. Source material: peripheral blood. The receptors were sampled from a woman of 80 years or more with acute or convalescent COVID-19.

This clone was observed once. The chain couples TRBV18 to TRBJ2-1; 10 bases match TRBD2. The V segment lost 4 bases and the J segment 9 bases; nucleotides outside the gene matches: 9. This CDR3 spans 15 amino acids. Germline V gene sequence: CDR1 KGHSH, CDR2 LQKENI. The CDR3 reads CASSLGGLAWSEQFF. In DNA, the CDR3 is TGTGCCAGCTCACTCGGGGGACTAGCGTGGAGTGAGCAGTTCTTC. The complete variable domain, with remaining parts taken from reference TRBV18 and TRBJ2-1, reads NAGVMQNPRHLVRRRGQEARLRCSPMKGHSHVYWYRQLPEEGLKFMVYLQKENIIDESGMPKERFSAEFPKEGPSILRIQQVVRGDSAAYFCASSLGGLAWSEQFFGPGTRLTVL.

CDR3 in DNA: TGTGCCAGCAGACAGGGACCGCCAAAAGAGACCCAGTACTTC. It encodes CASRQGPPKETQYF. This chain connects TRBV28 to TRBJ2-5; tentatively, D is TRBD1 (6 bases). Germline V gene data show CDR1 as MDHEN and CDR2 as SYDVKM. The CDR3 is made up of 14 amino acids. Trimming stripped 6 bases from V and 3 bases from J, with 14 bases between.

This clone was counted a single time. The J gene is TRBJ2-3, the V gene TRBV19; 9 bases agree with TRBD1. J lost 7 bases, V lost 7 bases, and 9 bases had no gene match. In germline, CDR1 is LNHDA, CDR2 SQIVND (reference sequence). The CDR3 sequence is 14 residues long. The CDR3 here is CASIRTGGGNTQYF. The CDR3 coding sequence is TGTGCCAGTATCAGAACAGGGGGCGGAAATACGCAGTATTTT.

The chain has TRBV6-6 and TRBJ1-3; no firm D call. The ends were cut back, 2 bases at V and 6 bases at J, with 5 bases in the middle. The CDR3 is made up of 12 amino acids. The germline CDR1 and CDR2 sequences are MNHNY and SVGAGI (reference sequence). The CDR3 protein is CASSYVVNTIYF. The CDR3 nucleotides are TGTGCCAGCAGTTACGTAGTAAACACCATATATTTT.

This clone came up once. The chain is built from TRBV7-2 and TRBJ2-5; 12 bases align to TRBD1. From germline, CDR1 is SGHTA and CDR2 FQGNSA. The CDR3 loop spans 15 amino acids. V was pared by 5 bases and J by 6 bases, with 7 bases of the junction left unmatched. CDR3 sequence (DNA): TGTGCCAGCAGCCCCGGGACAGGGGGCATGAAGACCCAGTACTTC. Its translation is CASSPGTGGMKTQYF.

The CDR3 nucleotides are TGTGCCACCAGTGAGTCCGGACTAGCGGGGCGTGCTACGCAGTATTTT. Translating gives CATSESGLAGRATQYF. J is TRBJ2-3 and V is TRBV24-1, with TRBD2 matching 12 bases. Per the germline V gene, CDR1 is KGHDR and CDR2 is SFDVKD. With V trimmed by 4 bases and J by 8 bases, 9 bases remained unmatched. This CDR3 has 16 residues.